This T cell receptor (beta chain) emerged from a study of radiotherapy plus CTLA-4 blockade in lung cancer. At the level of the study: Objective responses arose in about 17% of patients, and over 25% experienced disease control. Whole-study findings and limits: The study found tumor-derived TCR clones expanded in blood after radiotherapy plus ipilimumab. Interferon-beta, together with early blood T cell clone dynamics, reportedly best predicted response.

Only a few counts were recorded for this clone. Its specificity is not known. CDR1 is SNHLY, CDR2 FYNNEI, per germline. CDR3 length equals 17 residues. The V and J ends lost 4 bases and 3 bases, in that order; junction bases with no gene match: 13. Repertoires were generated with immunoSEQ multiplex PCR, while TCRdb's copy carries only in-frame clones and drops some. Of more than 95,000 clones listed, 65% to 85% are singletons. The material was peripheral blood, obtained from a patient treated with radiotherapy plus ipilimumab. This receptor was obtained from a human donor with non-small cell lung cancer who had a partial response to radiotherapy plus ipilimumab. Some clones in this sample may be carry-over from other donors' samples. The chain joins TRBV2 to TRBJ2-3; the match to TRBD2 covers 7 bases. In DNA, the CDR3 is TGTGCCAGCAGTGTATTTATCGACGCGGGAGCGACAGATACGCAGTATTTT. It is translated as CASSVFIDAGATDTQYF.